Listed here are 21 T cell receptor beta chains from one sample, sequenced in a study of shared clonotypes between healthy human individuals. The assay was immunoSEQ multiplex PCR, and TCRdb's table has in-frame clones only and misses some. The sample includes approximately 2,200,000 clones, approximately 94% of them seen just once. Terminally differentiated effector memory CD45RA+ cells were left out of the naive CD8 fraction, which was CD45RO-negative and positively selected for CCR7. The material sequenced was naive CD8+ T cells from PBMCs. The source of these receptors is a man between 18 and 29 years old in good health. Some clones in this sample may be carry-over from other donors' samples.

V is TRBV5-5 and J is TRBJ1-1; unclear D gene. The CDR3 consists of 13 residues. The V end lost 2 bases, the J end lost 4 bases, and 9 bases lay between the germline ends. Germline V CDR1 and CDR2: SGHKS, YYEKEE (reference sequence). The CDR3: CASSLVSPTEAFF. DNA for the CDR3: TGTGCCAGCAGCTTAGTAAGCCCCACTGAAGCTTTCTTT. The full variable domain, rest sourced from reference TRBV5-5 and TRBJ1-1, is DAGVTQSPTHLIKTRGQQVTLRCSPISGHKSVSWYQQVLGQGPQFIFQYYEKEERGRGNFPDRFSARQFPNYSSELNVNALLLGDSALYLCASSLVSPTEAFFGQGTRLTVV.

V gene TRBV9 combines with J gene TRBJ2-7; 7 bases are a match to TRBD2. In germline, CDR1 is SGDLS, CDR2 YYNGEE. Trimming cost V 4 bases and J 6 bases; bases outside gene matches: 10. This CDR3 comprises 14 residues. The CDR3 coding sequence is TGTGCCAGCAGCACTCACGGGGGAGGGGCCGAGCAGTACTTC. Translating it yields CASSTHGGGAEQYF.

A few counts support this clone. The CDR3 sequence is CASSQGSLNTEAFF. CDR3 sequence (DNA): TGCGCCAGCAGCCAAGGTTCCTTGAACACTGAAGCTTTCTTT. The chain links TRBV4-1 to TRBJ1-1; no clear D gene. With 1 base removed from V and 0 bases from J, the gap between germline ends came to 6 bases. The germline V gene has CDR1 MGHRA and CDR2 YSYEKL. This CDR3 has 14 residues.

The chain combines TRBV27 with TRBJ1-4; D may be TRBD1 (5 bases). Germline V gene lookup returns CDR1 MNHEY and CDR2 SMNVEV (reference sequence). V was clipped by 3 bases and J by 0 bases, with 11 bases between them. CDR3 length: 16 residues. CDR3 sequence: CASSFGAGATNEKLFF. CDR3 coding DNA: TGTGCCAGCAGTTTTGGGGCAGGTGCAACTAATGAAAAACTGTTTTTT.

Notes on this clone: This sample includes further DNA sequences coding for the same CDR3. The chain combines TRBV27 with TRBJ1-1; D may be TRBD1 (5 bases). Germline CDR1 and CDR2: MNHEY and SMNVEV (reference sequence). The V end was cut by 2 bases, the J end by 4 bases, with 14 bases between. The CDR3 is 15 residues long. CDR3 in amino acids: CASSLSQGGGTEAFF. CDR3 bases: TGTGCCAGCAGTTTAAGCCAGGGCGGGGGCACTGAAGCTTTCTTT.

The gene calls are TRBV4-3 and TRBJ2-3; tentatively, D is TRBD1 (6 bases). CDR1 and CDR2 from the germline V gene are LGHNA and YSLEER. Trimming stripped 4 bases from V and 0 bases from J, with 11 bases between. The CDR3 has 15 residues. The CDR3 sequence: CASSPLDRSTDTQYF. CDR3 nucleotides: TGCGCCAGCAGCCCCCTAGACAGGAGCACAGATACGCAGTATTTT.

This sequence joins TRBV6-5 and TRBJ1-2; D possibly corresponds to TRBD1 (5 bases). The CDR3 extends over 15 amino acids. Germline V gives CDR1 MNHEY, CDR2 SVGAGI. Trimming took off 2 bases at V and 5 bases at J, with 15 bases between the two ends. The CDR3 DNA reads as TGTGCCAGCAGTTACCTCACGGGGGTTAAATATGGCTACACCTTC. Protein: CASSYLTGVKYGYTF.

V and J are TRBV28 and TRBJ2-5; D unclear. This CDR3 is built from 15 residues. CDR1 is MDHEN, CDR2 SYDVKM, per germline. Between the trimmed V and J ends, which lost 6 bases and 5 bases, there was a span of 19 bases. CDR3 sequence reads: CASSPEVRQLETQYF. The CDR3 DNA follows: TGTGCCAGCAGCCCTGAAGTCCGTCAGCTGGAGACCCAGTACTTC.

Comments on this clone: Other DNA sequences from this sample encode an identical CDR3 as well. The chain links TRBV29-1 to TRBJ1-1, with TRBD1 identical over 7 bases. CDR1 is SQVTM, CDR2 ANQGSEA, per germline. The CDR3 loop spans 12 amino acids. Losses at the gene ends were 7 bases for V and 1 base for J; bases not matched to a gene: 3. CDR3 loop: CSGTGANTEAFF. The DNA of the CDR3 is TGCAGCGGAACAGGGGCGAACACTGAAGCTTTCTTT.

DNA of the CDR3: TGTGCCTTAGGGACTAGCGGATACACCGGGGAGCTGTTTTTT. It codes for CALGTSGYTGELFF. The rearrangement links TRBV30 to TRBJ2-2; TRBD2 matches at 11 bases. The CDR3 loop spans 14 amino acids. Germline V CDR1 and CDR2: GTSNPN, SVGIG (reference sequence). With V trimmed by 7 bases and J by 3 bases, 4 bases remained unmatched.

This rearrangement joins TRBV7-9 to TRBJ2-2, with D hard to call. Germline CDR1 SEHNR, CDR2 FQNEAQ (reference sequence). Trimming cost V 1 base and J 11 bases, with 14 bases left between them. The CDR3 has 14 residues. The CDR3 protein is CASSLGITLDELFF. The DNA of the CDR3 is TGTGCCAGCAGCTTAGGAATTACTCTGGACGAGCTGTTTTTT.

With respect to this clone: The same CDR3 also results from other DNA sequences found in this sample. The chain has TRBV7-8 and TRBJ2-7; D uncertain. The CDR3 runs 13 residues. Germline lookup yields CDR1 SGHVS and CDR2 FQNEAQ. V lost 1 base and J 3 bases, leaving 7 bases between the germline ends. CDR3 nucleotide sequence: TGTGCCAGCAGCTTAGGTATCAGCTACGAGCAGTACTTC. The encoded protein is CASSLGISYEQYF. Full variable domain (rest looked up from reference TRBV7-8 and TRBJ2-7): GAGVSQSPRYKVAKRGQDVALRCDPISGHVSLFWYQQALGQGPEFLTYFQNEAQLDKSGLPSDRFFAERPEGSVSTLKIQRTQQEDSAVYLCASSLGISYEQYFGPGTRLTVT.

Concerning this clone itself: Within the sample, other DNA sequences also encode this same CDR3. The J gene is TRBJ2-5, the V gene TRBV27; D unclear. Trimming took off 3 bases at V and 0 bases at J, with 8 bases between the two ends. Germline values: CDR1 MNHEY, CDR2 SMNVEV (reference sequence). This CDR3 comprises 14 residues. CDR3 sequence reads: CASSFISDQETQYF. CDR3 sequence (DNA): TGTGCCAGCAGTTTTATATCGGACCAAGAGACCCAGTACTTC.

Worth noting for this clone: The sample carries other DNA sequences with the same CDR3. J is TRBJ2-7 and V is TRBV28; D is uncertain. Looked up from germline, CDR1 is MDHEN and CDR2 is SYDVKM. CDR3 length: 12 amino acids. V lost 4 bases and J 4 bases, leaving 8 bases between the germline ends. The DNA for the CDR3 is TGTGCCAGCAGTTCAGATGGGTACGAGCAGTACTTC. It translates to CASSSDGYEQYF.

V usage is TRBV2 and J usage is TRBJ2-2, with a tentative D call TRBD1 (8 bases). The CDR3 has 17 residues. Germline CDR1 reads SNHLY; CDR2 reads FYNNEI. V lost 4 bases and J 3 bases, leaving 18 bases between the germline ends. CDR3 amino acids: CASSGTPQGGYTGELFF. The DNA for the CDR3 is TGTGCCAGCAGTGGAACCCCACAGGGGGGGTACACCGGGGAGCTGTTTTTT.

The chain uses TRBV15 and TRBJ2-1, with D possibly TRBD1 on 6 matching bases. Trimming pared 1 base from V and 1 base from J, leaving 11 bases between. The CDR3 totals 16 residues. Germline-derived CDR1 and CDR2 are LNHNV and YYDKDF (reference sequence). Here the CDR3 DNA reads TGTGCCACCAGCAGAGGTCGACAGGTTTCCTACAATGAGCAGTTCTTC. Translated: CATSRGRQVSYNEQFF.

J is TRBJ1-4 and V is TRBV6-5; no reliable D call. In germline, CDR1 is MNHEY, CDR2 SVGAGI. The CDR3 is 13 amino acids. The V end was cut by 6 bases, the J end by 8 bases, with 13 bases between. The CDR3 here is CASRQRGGEKLFF. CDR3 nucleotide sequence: TGTGCCAGCAGGCAACGAGGTGGCGAAAAACTGTTTTTT.

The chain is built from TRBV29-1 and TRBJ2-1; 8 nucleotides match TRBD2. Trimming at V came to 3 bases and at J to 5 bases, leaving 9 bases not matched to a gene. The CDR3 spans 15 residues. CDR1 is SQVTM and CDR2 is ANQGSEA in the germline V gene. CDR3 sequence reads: CSVDQRELGNNEQFF. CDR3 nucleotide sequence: TGCAGCGTTGACCAGCGGGAGCTGGGTAACAATGAGCAGTTCTTC.

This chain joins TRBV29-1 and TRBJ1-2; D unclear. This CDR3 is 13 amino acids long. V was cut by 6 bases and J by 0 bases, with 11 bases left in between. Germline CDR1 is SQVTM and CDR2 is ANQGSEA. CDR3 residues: CSVPDAANYGYTF. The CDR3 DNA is TGCAGCGTCCCTGATGCAGCTAACTATGGCTACACCTTC.

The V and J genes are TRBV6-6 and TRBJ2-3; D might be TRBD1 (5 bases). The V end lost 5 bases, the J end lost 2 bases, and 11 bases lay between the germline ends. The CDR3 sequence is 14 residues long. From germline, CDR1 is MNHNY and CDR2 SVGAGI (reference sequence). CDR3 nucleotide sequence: TGTGCCAGCAGTATGGCAGGGCCCACAGATACGCAGTATTTT. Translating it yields CASSMAGPTDTQYF.

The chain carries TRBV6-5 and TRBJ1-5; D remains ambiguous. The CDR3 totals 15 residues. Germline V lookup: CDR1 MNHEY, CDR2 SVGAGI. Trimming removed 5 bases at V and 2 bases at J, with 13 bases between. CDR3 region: CASSQTRWGNQPQHF. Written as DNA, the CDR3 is TGTGCCAGCAGTCAGACCAGGTGGGGCAATCAGCCCCAGCATTTT.